This is a list of T cell receptor beta chains from one sample in a study of blood T cell repertoires in COVID-19. The data were produced by immunoSEQ multiplex PCR, yet TCRdb's version contains in-frame clones alone and is incomplete. The data hold around 200,000 clones, with 85% observed a single time. The sequencing input was peripheral blood. The receptor source for this set is a woman of 80 years or more with acute or convalescent COVID-19. The CDR3 runs from the conserved cysteine through the conserved F or W. Each record gives: J gene, V gene, D gene, clone size, CDR3 length, CDR3 protein, CDR3 DNA. D genes are given only for firm matches. The size field is filled for only some rows; it gives once, few, many or a size class.

J gene: TRBJ2-3
V gene: TRBV11-2
D gene: NA
clone size: NA
CDR3 length: 14
CDR3 protein: CASSLGPGADTQYF
CDR3 DNA: TGTGCCAGCAGCTTAGGTCCGGGAGCAGATACGCAGTATTTT

J gene: TRBJ2-1
V gene: TRBV29-1
D gene: NA
clone size: NA
CDR3 length: 15
CDR3 protein: CSVDEGTNRYNEQFF
CDR3 DNA: TGCAGCGTTGATGAGGGGACAAATCGATACAATGAGCAGTTCTTC

J gene: TRBJ1-2
V gene: TRBV6-5
D gene: TRBD1
clone size: NA
CDR3 length: 14
CDR3 protein: CASSPTGVFYGYTF
CDR3 DNA: TGTGCCAGCAGTCCGACAGGGGTCTTCTATGGCTACACCTTC

J gene: TRBJ2-3
V gene: TRBV7-9
D gene: TRBD2
clone size: once
CDR3 length: 17
CDR3 protein: CASSLEPSGSPGDTQYF
CDR3 DNA: TGTGCCAGCAGCTTAGAGCCTAGCGGGAGCCCGGGGGATACGCAGTATTTT

J gene: TRBJ1-5
V gene: TRBV9
D gene: TRBD1
clone size: NA
CDR3 length: 14
CDR3 protein: CASSEGDRGQPQHF
CDR3 DNA: TGTGCCAGCAGCGAGGGTGACAGGGGTCAGCCCCAGCATTTT

J gene: TRBJ1-4
V gene: TRBV28
D gene: NA
clone size: few
CDR3 length: 14
CDR3 protein: CASSSAGVLEKLFF
CDR3 DNA: TGTGCCAGCAGTTCCGCAGGGGTGCTGGAAAAACTGTTTTTT

J gene: TRBJ1-3
V gene: TRBV29-1
D gene: NA
clone size: NA
CDR3 length: 13
CDR3 protein: CSVTPDSGNTIYF
CDR3 DNA: TGCAGCGTAACACCAGACTCTGGAAACACCATATATTTT

J gene: TRBJ2-4
V gene: TRBV27
D gene: NA
clone size: once
CDR3 length: 14
CDR3 protein: CASRGVGDKNIQYF
CDR3 DNA: TGTGCCAGCAGGGGCGTAGGCGACAAAAACATTCAGTACTTC

J gene: TRBJ2-3
V gene: TRBV29-1
D gene: NA
clone size: NA
CDR3 length: 13
CDR3 protein: CSVDPQGTDTQYF
CDR3 DNA: TGCAGCGTTGACCCACAAGGCACAGATACGCAGTATTTT

J gene: TRBJ2-1
V gene: TRBV5-1
D gene: NA
clone size: NA
CDR3 length: 18
CDR3 protein: CASSLASGGSSAYNEQFF
CDR3 DNA: TGCGCCAGCAGCTTGGCGAGTGGTGGGAGTAGCGCCTACAATGAGCAGTTCTTC

J gene: TRBJ2-3
V gene: TRBV3-1/TRBV3-2
D gene: TRBD2
clone size: NA
CDR3 length: 16
CDR3 protein: CASSPLAGGYFDTQYF
CDR3 DNA: TGTGCCAGCAGCCCGCTGGCGGGAGGGTACTTTGATACGCAGTATTTT

J gene: TRBJ1-1
V gene: TRBV27
D gene: TRBD1
clone size: NA
CDR3 length: 14
CDR3 protein: CASGKQGQGTEAFF
CDR3 DNA: TGTGCCAGCGGGAAACAGGGGCAAGGCACTGAAGCTTTCTTT

J gene: TRBJ1-3
V gene: TRBV6-5
D gene: NA
clone size: NA
CDR3 length: 15
CDR3 protein: CASRTTGYSGNTIYF
CDR3 DNA: TGTGCCAGCAGAACGACAGGCTACTCTGGAAACACCATATATTTT

J gene: TRBJ1-1
V gene: TRBV19
D gene: TRBD1
clone size: NA
CDR3 length: 14
CDR3 protein: CASRRDRDGTEAFF
CDR3 DNA: TGTGCCAGTAGACGGGACAGGGATGGCACTGAAGCTTTCTTT

J gene: TRBJ2-3
V gene: TRBV7-9
D gene: NA
clone size: NA
CDR3 length: 15
CDR3 protein: CASSLAGPATDTQYF
CDR3 DNA: TGTGCCAGCAGCTTGGCGGGGCCGGCCACAGATACGCAGTATTTT

J gene: TRBJ1-1
V gene: TRBV9
D gene: NA
clone size: NA
CDR3 length: 14
CDR3 protein: CASSVLGGNTEAFF
CDR3 DNA: TGTGCCAGCAGCGTACTAGGTGGGAACACTGAAGCTTTCTTT

J gene: TRBJ2-1
V gene: TRBV7-6
D gene: TRBD2
clone size: once
CDR3 length: 15
CDR3 protein: CASLTWAGGEGEQFF
CDR3 DNA: TGTGCCAGCCTTACCTGGGCGGGAGGGGAAGGTGAGCAGTTCTTC

J gene: TRBJ1-5
V gene: TRBV2
D gene: TRBD1
clone size: NA
CDR3 length: 14
CDR3 protein: CASSSGQGYQPQHF
CDR3 DNA: TGTGCCAGCAGTTCGGGACAGGGGTATCAGCCCCAGCATTTT

J gene: TRBJ2-5
V gene: TRBV14
D gene: NA
clone size: NA
CDR3 length: 14
CDR3 protein: CASSLSANRGTQYF
CDR3 DNA: TGTGCCAGCAGCCTTTCGGCGAACCGGGGGACCCAGTACTTC

J gene: TRBJ1-1
V gene: TRBV19
D gene: TRBD1
clone size: NA
CDR3 length: 15
CDR3 protein: CASSSGRQGYTEAFF
CDR3 DNA: TGTGCCAGTAGTTCCGGAAGACAGGGGTACACTGAAGCTTTCTTT

J gene: TRBJ1-2
V gene: TRBV3-1/TRBV3-2
D gene: NA
clone size: NA
CDR3 length: 16
CDR3 protein: CASSDRSPRGNYGYTF
CDR3 DNA: TGTGCCAGCTCAGACAGATCCCCCCGAGGTAACTATGGCTACACCTTC

J gene: TRBJ2-1
V gene: TRBV27
D gene: TRBD2
clone size: NA
CDR3 length: 14
CDR3 protein: CASSFASGYNEQFF
CDR3 DNA: TGTGCCAGCAGTTTTGCTAGCGGCTACAATGAGCAGTTCTTC

J gene: TRBJ1-4
V gene: TRBV12-5
D gene: NA
clone size: NA
CDR3 length: 13
CDR3 protein: CASGLVPIEKLFF
CDR3 DNA: TGTGCTAGTGGTTTGGTGCCTATAGAAAAACTGTTTTTT

J gene: TRBJ2-7
V gene: TRBV19
D gene: NA
clone size: NA
CDR3 length: 13
CDR3 protein: CASSKGVVYEQYF
CDR3 DNA: TGTGCCAGTAGTAAGGGAGTTGTCTACGAGCAGTACTTC

J gene: TRBJ1-3
V gene: TRBV5-1
D gene: NA
clone size: NA
CDR3 length: 15
CDR3 protein: CASSFGDFSGNTIYF
CDR3 DNA: TGCGCCAGCAGCTTCGGTGACTTCTCTGGAAACACCATATATTTT

J gene: TRBJ1-5
V gene: TRBV2
D gene: NA
clone size: once
CDR3 length: 15
CDR3 protein: CASREQGDSNQPQHF
CDR3 DNA: TGTGCCAGCAGGGAACAGGGTGATAGCAATCAGCCCCAGCATTTT

J gene: TRBJ2-2
V gene: TRBV5-1
D gene: TRBD1
clone size: NA
CDR3 length: 16
CDR3 protein: CASSSQGAPNTGELFF
CDR3 DNA: TGCGCCAGCAGCTCCCAGGGGGCACCGAACACCGGGGAGCTGTTTTTT

J gene: TRBJ2-4
V gene: TRBV15
D gene: TRBD2
clone size: NA
CDR3 length: 17
CDR3 protein: CATSRPFFAGGGNIQYF
CDR3 DNA: TGTGCCACCAGCAGACCCTTTTTTGCGGGAGGGGGGAACATTCAGTACTTC

J gene: TRBJ1-2
V gene: TRBV25-1
D gene: NA
clone size: NA
CDR3 length: 17
CDR3 protein: CASSEARTGRGAYGYTF
CDR3 DNA: TGTGCCAGCAGTGAGGCGAGAACAGGGAGAGGGGCCTATGGCTACACCTTC

J gene: TRBJ1-1
V gene: TRBV5-1
D gene: TRBD1
clone size: NA
CDR3 length: 14
CDR3 protein: CASSLRQGGTEAFF
CDR3 DNA: TGCGCCAGCAGCCTCCGACAGGGGGGCACTGAAGCTTTCTTT

J gene: TRBJ2-5
V gene: TRBV19
D gene: NA
clone size: NA
CDR3 length: 13
CDR3 protein: CATSTDGRETQYF
CDR3 DNA: TGTGCCACAAGTACAGATGGTCGGGAGACCCAGTACTTC

J gene: TRBJ2-1
V gene: TRBV5-8
D gene: NA
clone size: NA
CDR3 length: 15
CDR3 protein: CASSWAGRSYNEQFF
CDR3 DNA: TGTGCCAGCAGCTGGGCAGGCCGCTCCTACAATGAGCAGTTCTTC

J gene: TRBJ2-5
V gene: TRBV18
D gene: NA
clone size: NA
CDR3 length: 14
CDR3 protein: CASSLTAGPEAQYF
CDR3 DNA: TGTGCCAGCTCACTAACCGCAGGGCCCGAGGCCCAGTACTTC

J gene: TRBJ2-2
V gene: TRBV7-8
D gene: TRBD2
clone size: NA
CDR3 length: 18
CDR3 protein: CASSSRLPSGSWAGELFF
CDR3 DNA: TGTGCCAGCAGCTCGCGACTCCCTAGCGGGAGTTGGGCCGGGGAGCTGTTTTTT

J gene: TRBJ2-5
V gene: TRBV5-1
D gene: NA
clone size: NA
CDR3 length: 14
CDR3 protein: CASSLQGADETQYF
CDR3 DNA: TGCGCCAGCAGCTTGCAGGGTGCAGACGAGACCCAGTACTTC

J gene: TRBJ2-5
V gene: TRBV29-1
D gene: TRBD1
clone size: NA
CDR3 length: 14
CDR3 protein: CSVAGQGARETQYF
CDR3 DNA: TGCAGCGTTGCTGGACAGGGGGCGCGGGAGACCCAGTACTTC

J gene: TRBJ1-5
V gene: TRBV28
D gene: TRBD1
clone size: NA
CDR3 length: 17
CDR3 protein: CASSLSRDSYSNQPQHF
CDR3 DNA: TGTGCCAGCAGTTTATCCCGGGACAGCTATAGCAATCAGCCCCAGCATTTT

J gene: TRBJ2-2
V gene: TRBV19
D gene: NA
clone size: NA
CDR3 length: 14
CDR3 protein: CASSLRGSTGELFF
CDR3 DNA: TGTGCCAGTAGTCTGCGGGGTAGCACCGGGGAGCTGTTTTTT

J gene: TRBJ2-2
V gene: TRBV5-1
D gene: NA
clone size: NA
CDR3 length: 15
CDR3 protein: CASSGLTANTGELFF
CDR3 DNA: TGCGCCAGCAGCGGACTGACCGCGAACACCGGGGAGCTGTTTTTT

J gene: TRBJ1-1
V gene: TRBV29-1
D gene: NA
clone size: NA
CDR3 length: 11
CDR3 protein: CSVLVLAEAFF
CDR3 DNA: TGCAGCGTCCTGGTACTCGCTGAAGCTTTCTTT

J gene: TRBJ2-1
V gene: TRBV7-9
D gene: NA
clone size: once
CDR3 length: 15
CDR3 protein: CASSQTGPVRNEQFF
CDR3 DNA: TGTGCCAGCAGCCAGACAGGCCCCGTGAGGAATGAGCAGTTCTTC

J gene: TRBJ1-1
V gene: TRBV25-1
D gene: TRBD1
clone size: NA
CDR3 length: 15
CDR3 protein: CASSPLGQGDTEAFF
CDR3 DNA: TGTGCCAGCAGTCCCCTTGGACAGGGTGACACTGAAGCTTTCTTT

J gene: TRBJ2-7
V gene: TRBV12-3/TRBV12-4
D gene: TRBD2
clone size: NA
CDR3 length: 12
CDR3 protein: CASSFSGTEQYF
CDR3 DNA: TGTGCCAGCAGTTTCAGCGGGACTGAGCAGTACTTC

J gene: TRBJ1-5
V gene: TRBV18
D gene: NA
clone size: NA
CDR3 length: 15
CDR3 protein: CASSPAQGLWQPQHF
CDR3 DNA: TGTGCCAGCTCACCAGCCCAGGGTTTGTGGCAGCCCCAGCATTTT

J gene: TRBJ2-7
V gene: TRBV6-5
D gene: TRBD1
clone size: NA
CDR3 length: 14
CDR3 protein: CASSYRGLGYEQYF
CDR3 DNA: TGTGCCAGCAGTTATAGGGGGCTCGGCTACGAGCAGTACTTC

J gene: TRBJ1-2
V gene: TRBV12-3/TRBV12-4
D gene: TRBD1
clone size: NA
CDR3 length: 13
CDR3 protein: CATTGQGVVGYTF
CDR3 DNA: TGTGCCACCACGGGACAGGGGGTGGTTGGCTACACCTTC

J gene: TRBJ1-4
V gene: TRBV28
D gene: NA
clone size: NA
CDR3 length: 18
CDR3 protein: CASSLWLGAGATNEKLFF
CDR3 DNA: TGTGCCAGCAGTTTATGGTTGGGGGCCGGGGCAACTAATGAAAAACTGTTTTTT

J gene: TRBJ2-7
V gene: TRBV5-1
D gene: TRBD1
clone size: NA
CDR3 length: 15
CDR3 protein: CASSLVSTGVGEQYF
CDR3 DNA: TGCGCCAGCAGCTTGGTGTCGACAGGGGTTGGCGAGCAGTACTTC

J gene: TRBJ1-1
V gene: TRBV19
D gene: TRBD1
clone size: NA
CDR3 length: 16
CDR3 protein: CASTPWRQGVNTEAFF
CDR3 DNA: TGTGCCAGTACCCCATGGAGACAGGGGGTGAACACTGAAGCTTTCTTT

J gene: TRBJ2-7
V gene: TRBV6-5
D gene: NA
clone size: NA
CDR3 length: 15
CDR3 protein: CASSYRIDRTYEQYF
CDR3 DNA: TGTGCCAGCAGTTACCGAATAGACAGAACCTACGAGCAGTACTTC

J gene: TRBJ1-1
V gene: TRBV11-3
D gene: NA
clone size: NA
CDR3 length: 15
CDR3 protein: CASSLAGTSNTEAFF
CDR3 DNA: TGTGCCAGCAGCCTAGCCGGGACATCGAACACTGAAGCTTTCTTT

J gene: TRBJ1-1
V gene: TRBV7-2
D gene: NA
clone size: NA
CDR3 length: 14
CDR3 protein: CASSLKGKDTEAFF
CDR3 DNA: TGTGCCAGCAGCTTAAAGGGGAAGGACACTGAAGCTTTCTTT

J gene: TRBJ2-3
V gene: TRBV29-1
D gene: TRBD2
clone size: NA
CDR3 length: 18
CDR3 protein: CSVRFRGTSGRGTDTQYF
CDR3 DNA: TGCAGCGTTCGCTTCCGGGGGACTAGCGGGAGGGGCACAGATACGCAGTATTTT

J gene: TRBJ1-2
V gene: TRBV11-2
D gene: NA
clone size: NA
CDR3 length: 15
CDR3 protein: CASSLVPGNNYGYTF
CDR3 DNA: TGTGCCAGCAGCTTAGTTCCGGGAAATAACTATGGCTACACCTTC

J gene: TRBJ1-1
V gene: TRBV28
D gene: NA
clone size: NA
CDR3 length: 13
CDR3 protein: CASSFGNRPQAFF
CDR3 DNA: TGTGCCAGCAGTTTTGGAAACAGGCCCCAAGCTTTCTTT

J gene: TRBJ1-1
V gene: TRBV12-3/TRBV12-4
D gene: NA
clone size: NA
CDR3 length: 12
CDR3 protein: CASRIADTEAFF
CDR3 DNA: TGTGCCAGCAGGATTGCAGACACTGAAGCTTTCTTT

J gene: TRBJ1-2
V gene: TRBV7-2
D gene: NA
clone size: NA
CDR3 length: 13
CDR3 protein: CASSSFISGGYTF
CDR3 DNA: TGTGCCAGCAGCTCCTTTATCTCCGGGGGCTACACCTTC

J gene: TRBJ2-5
V gene: TRBV7-2
D gene: NA
clone size: NA
CDR3 length: 15
CDR3 protein: CASSSRRPSRETQYF
CDR3 DNA: TGTGCCAGCAGCTCCCGTCGCCCCTCGAGGGAGACCCAGTACTTC

J gene: TRBJ2-7
V gene: TRBV6-6
D gene: TRBD2
clone size: NA
CDR3 length: 13
CDR3 protein: CASSYPLAGAWYF
CDR3 DNA: TGTGCCAGCAGTTACCCGTTAGCGGGAGCTTGGTACTTC

J gene: TRBJ2-7
V gene: TRBV18
D gene: TRBD1
clone size: few
CDR3 length: 17
CDR3 protein: CASSPPRVGTGGREQYF
CDR3 DNA: TGTGCCAGCTCACCACCGCGCGTCGGGACAGGGGGCCGCGAGCAGTACTTC